This record looks at one T cell receptor beta chain sequence and its context. What it recognizes is unknown. A multiplex PCR was run with 60 Vbeta primers and 13 Jbeta primers. Measured with immunoSEQ multiplex PCR; TCRdb has only the in-frame clones, and not every one. The table lists tens of thousands of clones. This record comes from a study of cytomegalovirus exposure and HLA in healthy donors. Whole-study findings and limits: A missense DCLRE1C variant was associated with V- and J-gene trimming of TCR beta chains in a later analysis, and an independent cohort replicated the association. It was taken for granted in presence/absence analyses that sequencing depth across donors was roughly uniform.

Donors consisted of healthy bone marrow donors. Donors showed nominal health when sampled, although they likely had unrecorded immune exposures. V was cut by 4 bases and J by 5 bases, with 15 bases left in between. Germline lookup yields CDR1 ENHRY and CDR2 SYGVKD. This CDR3 has 15 residues. This sequence was found in a woman between 18 and 30 years old in good health and CMV-seronegative. Sequencing was carried out using PBMCs. This sequence joins TRBV10-3 and TRBJ2-1; D is possibly TRBD2 (5 bases). CDR3: CAISVGVAPHNEQFF. DNA for the CDR3: TGTGCCATCAGTGTGGGAGTAGCGCCACACAATGAGCAGTTCTTC.